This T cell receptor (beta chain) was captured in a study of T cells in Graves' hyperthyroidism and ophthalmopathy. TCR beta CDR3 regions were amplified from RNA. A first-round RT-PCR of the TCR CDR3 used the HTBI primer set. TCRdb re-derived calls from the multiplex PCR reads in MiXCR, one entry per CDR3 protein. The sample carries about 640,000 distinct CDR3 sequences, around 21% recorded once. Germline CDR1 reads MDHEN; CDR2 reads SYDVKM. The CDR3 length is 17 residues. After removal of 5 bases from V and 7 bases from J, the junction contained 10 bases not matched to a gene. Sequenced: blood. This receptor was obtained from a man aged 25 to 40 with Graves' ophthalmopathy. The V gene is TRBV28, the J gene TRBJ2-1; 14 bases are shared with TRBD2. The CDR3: CASSTTFGTSGSNEQFF. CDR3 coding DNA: TGTGCCAGCAGTACCACATTCGGGACTAGCGGGAGTAATGAGCAGTTCTTC.